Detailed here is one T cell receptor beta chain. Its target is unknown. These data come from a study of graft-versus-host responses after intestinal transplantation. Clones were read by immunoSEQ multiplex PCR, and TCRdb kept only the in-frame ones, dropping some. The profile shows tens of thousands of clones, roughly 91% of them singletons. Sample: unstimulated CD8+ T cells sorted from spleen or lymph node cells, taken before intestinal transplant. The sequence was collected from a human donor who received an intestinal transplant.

This chain's CDR3 is CASSLGPTGMSEQYF. The CDR3 nucleotides are TGTGCCAGCAGCTTAGGACCGACAGGGATGAGCGAGCAGTACTTC. The chain joins TRBV11-2 to TRBJ2-7; TRBD1 agrees at 7 bases. Germline V gene sequence: CDR1 SGHAT, CDR2 FQNNGV. The CDR3 is 15 residues long. Germline trimming cut 1 base from V and 6 bases from J; bases unmatched to any gene: 9. Based on the CDR3 plus reference TRBV11-2 and TRBJ2-7, the full variable domain is EAGVAQSPRYKIIEKRQSVAFWCNPISGHATLYWYQQILGQGPKLLIQFQNNGVVDDSQLPKDRFSAERLKGVDSTLKIQPAKLEDSAVYLCASSLGPTGMSEQYFGPGTRLTVT.